Detailed here is one T cell receptor (beta chain). The antigen is not known. The PCR ran on 60 Vbeta and 13 Jbeta primers. The table came from immunoSEQ multiplex PCR; TCRdb's copy has only in-frame clones and leaves some out. This sample has under 300,000 clones, with about 80% found just once. The entry originates in a study of cytomegalovirus exposure and HLA in healthy donors. At the level of the study: Of 300 to 500 genotyped donors, roughly 81% grouped in the Caucasian-associated ancestry cluster. Findings of the study overall: A missense variant in DCLRE1C was later tied to TCR beta V- and J-gene trimming.

Between the trimmed V and J ends, which lost 8 bases and 11 bases, there was a span of 13 bases. CDR1 is SEHNR and CDR2 is FQNEAQ in the germline V gene (reference sequence). This CDR3 has 11 amino acids. The chain couples TRBV7-9 to TRBJ1-5; D gene ambiguous. This receptor was obtained from an older woman in good health and CMV-seropositive. The sample consisted of PBMCs. The CDR3 loop reads CASGRESAQHF. The CDR3 DNA reads as TGTGCCAGCGGACGGGAAAGTGCCCAGCATTTT.